This T cell receptor (beta chain) was sequenced for a study of blood T cell repertoires in COVID-19. At the level of the study: Material from acute and convalescent COVID-19 was sourced from the United States, Italy and Spain. PBMCs, B-cell-depleted T cells, or T cells provided the cDNA or gDNA that made up the material.

Authors' analysis steps: Estimation of nucleated cell counts was performed using reference gene primer amplification. TCRdb's copy holds only in-frame clones and misses some; the assay was immunoSEQ multiplex PCR. V and J calls and clone size are copied from that table; D and trimming were computed from the DNA. The repertoire holds tens of thousands of clones, around 90% seen once, with approximately 3.4% in the top ten. The CDR3 has 12 amino acids. The sample taken for sequencing was peripheral blood. The clonotype comes from a man aged 50 to 59 with active COVID-19. The chain carries TRBV21-1 and TRBJ2-7; the table's D call TRBD2 went unverified against the DNA. TRBV21-1 is tagged as a pseudogene. CDR3 DNA sequence: TGTGCCAGCAGCTTCCGGAGTTCCGAGCAGTACTTC. Encoded protein: CASSFRSSEQYF.